These 31 T cell receptor beta chains were all obtained from the same sample, sequenced in a study of T cell repertoires in cytomegalovirus infection. TCRdb called the reads again in MiXCR, with one record for every CDR3 protein. Here the sample spans about half a million distinct CDR3 sequences, roughly 46% being singletons. These TCRs are of unknown antigen specificity. Here the sequenced sample was cultured PBMCs, taken from culture after CMV antigen stimulation. The receptors were gathered from a human donor in good health (CMV status not recorded). Some clones in this sample may be carry-over from other donors' samples.

The V call is TRBV7-6, the J call TRBJ2-7, with 8 nucleotides matching TRBD2. Trimming cost V 5 bases and J 5 bases; bases outside gene matches: 8. CDR3 length equals 14 residues. The germline V gene has CDR1 SGHVS and CDR2 FNYEAQ. The CDR3 nucleotides read TGTGCCAGCAGCGAGCAGCGGGGGACGGACGAGCAGTACTTC. It is translated as CASSEQRGTDEQYF.

This clonotype showed up just a few times. V and J are TRBV20-1 and TRBJ2-7, with D hard to call. Per the germline V gene, CDR1 is DFQATT and CDR2 is SNEGSKA (reference sequence). Trimming removed 2 bases from V and 7 bases from J, with 9 bases in between. This CDR3 comprises 11 residues. DNA for the CDR3: TGCAGTGCTAGAATCGGCTATGAGCAGTACTTC. Translating gives CSARIGYEQYF.

This clonotype was detected only a few times. CDR3 in DNA: TGTGCCAGCAGTTACTCGGTTTATGGCTACACCTTC. This translates into CASSYSVYGYTF. The chain links TRBV12-3 or TRBV12-4 to TRBJ1-2; D is ambiguous. V lost 4 bases and J lost 5, with 8 bases in between. This CDR3 is 12 amino acids long.

A few counts support this clonotype. This chain joins TRBV11-2 and TRBJ2-1; TRBD1 matches 8 bases. The germline gives CDR1 SGHAT, CDR2 FQNNGV. J lost 10 bases, V lost 5 bases, and 10 bases had no gene match. The CDR3 runs to 14 residues. Here the CDR3 DNA reads TGTGCCAGCAGCCCTTTGACAGGGGCCGCCGAGCAGTTCTTC. Residues: CASSPLTGAAEQFF.

The chain links TRBV7-2 to TRBJ2-1; D is ambiguous. Germline CDR1 reads SGHTA; CDR2 reads FQGNSA. This CDR3 has 13 residues. V was cut by 5 bases and J by 8 bases, with 13 bases left in between. The CDR3 region has the DNA TGTGCCAGCAGCCCTCCGGGTGTCTATGAGCAGTTCTTC. It encodes CASSPPGVYEQFF.

V and J are TRBV30 and TRBJ2-7; a possible D gene is TRBD1 (5 bases). The CDR3 extends over 13 amino acids. Trimming removed 0 bases from V and 1 base from J, with 7 bases in between. CDR1 and CDR2 (germline): GTSNPN, SVGIG (reference sequence). CDR3 nucleotides: TGTGCCTGGAGTGTTAGGGGATCCTACGAGCAGTACTTC. The encoded protein is CAWSVRGSYEQYF.

This clonotype turned up a few times. The genes are TRBV7-2 and TRBJ2-3; 7 bases map to TRBD1. The CDR3 has 14 residues. Germline values: CDR1 SGHTA, CDR2 FQGNSA. In DNA form, the CDR3 reads TGTGCAACCAGACGAACAGGGGCCACAGATACGCAGTATTTT. Residues: CATRRTGATDTQYF.

The chain carries TRBV7-9 and TRBJ1-2; 9 bases align to TRBD1. V lost 2 bases and J lost 4; bases outside the gene matches: 14. The CDR3 contains 18 residues. From germline, CDR1 is SEHNR and CDR2 FQNEAQ (reference sequence). CDR3 protein: CASSLLWDRASNFYGYTF. CDR3 bases: TGTGCCAGCAGCTTACTATGGGACAGGGCGTCCAATTTCTATGGCTACACCTTC.

At least ten counts were recorded for this clonotype. CDR3: CASSRQVGETQYF. CDR3 DNA sequence: TGTGCCAGCAGTCGTCAGGTCGGCGAGACCCAGTACTTC. The genes are TRBV7-2 and TRBJ2-5; D is undetermined. Trimming stripped 6 bases from V and 5 bases from J, with 13 bases between. Looked up from germline, CDR1 is SGHTA and CDR2 is FQGNSA. CDR3 length equals 13 residues.

This clonotype was detected only once. CDR3 bases: TGTGCCAGCTCACCAAACCCTAGCGGGAGTGGAGATACGCAGTATTTT. Its protein product is CASSPNPSGSGDTQYF. The V and J genes are TRBV18 and TRBJ2-3, with 10 positions matching TRBD2. Germline assignment: CDR1 KGHSH and CDR2 LQKENI. V was clipped by 2 bases and J by 5 bases; unmatched bases: 7. This CDR3 contains 16 residues.

There are a few counts of this clonotype. This rearrangement joins TRBV4-3 to TRBJ1-2; tentatively, D is TRBD1 (5 bases). The length of the CDR3 is 14 residues. Trimming shortened V by 2 bases and J by 8 bases, and 15 bases separated the two germline ends. Per the germline V gene, CDR1 is LGHNA and CDR2 is YSLEER. The CDR3 DNA reads TGCGCCAGCAGCCAATACGGACACCCAGGGGGCTACACCTTC. Translating gives CASSQYGHPGGYTF.

Here the CDR3 reads CASSGDRAAYNEQFF. Here the CDR3 DNA reads TGTGCCAGCAGCGGGGACAGGGCCGCATACAATGAGCAGTTCTTC. The chain recombines TRBV7-2 with TRBJ2-1; 9 bases agree with TRBD1. After removal of 5 bases from V and 4 bases from J, the junction contained 6 bases not matched to a gene. The germline V gene has CDR1 SGHTA and CDR2 FQGNSA. There are 15 residues in the CDR3.

This clonotype was seen only a few times. V gene TRBV6-5 combines with J gene TRBJ2-1; 8 bases align to TRBD1. From germline, CDR1 is MNHEY and CDR2 SVGAGI. J gave up 7 bases and V 6 bases, and 5 bases lay outside the gene matches. The CDR3 has 13 residues. The CDR3 protein is CASRRQGRNEQFF. The CDR3 DNA reads TGTGCCAGCAGACGACAGGGGAGGAATGAGCAGTTCTTC.

The chain combines TRBV10-3 with TRBJ1-1; D call uncertain. The germline gives CDR1 ENHRY, CDR2 SYGVKD. V was clipped by 7 bases and J by 1 base, with 10 bases between them. The CDR3 consists of 13 residues. Here the CDR3 DNA reads TGTGCCATCACGGGCAATAGGAACACTGAAGCTTTCTTT. Translation: CAITGNRNTEAFF.

This clonotype was seen more than once but under ten times. The chain uses TRBV20-1 and TRBJ1-4; D not certain. The germline gives CDR1 DFQATT, CDR2 SNEGSKA (reference sequence). The ends were cut back, 3 bases at V and 8 bases at J, with 10 bases in the middle. This CDR3 is 12 amino acids long. In DNA, the CDR3 is TGCAGTGCTAGCGGTACCTGGGAAAAACTGTTTTTT. As protein: CSASGTWEKLFF.

V is TRBV11-2 and J is TRBJ1-1; 8 bases agree with TRBD1. Germline V gene lookup returns CDR1 SGHAT and CDR2 FQNNGV. This CDR3 region has 17 residues. Losses at the gene ends were 5 bases for V and 4 bases for J; bases not matched to a gene: 15. In DNA form, the CDR3 reads TGTGCCAGCAGCCCGCGACGTTGGACAGGGTCGGGCACTGAAGCTTTCTTT. Encoded protein: CASSPRRWTGSGTEAFF. Drawing the rest from reference TRBV11-2 and TRBJ1-1, the complete variable domain is EAGVAQSPRYKIIEKRQSVAFWCNPISGHATLYWYQQILGQGPKLLIQFQNNGVVDDSQLPKDRFSAERLKGVDSTLKIQPAKLEDSAVYLCASSPRRWTGSGTEAFFGQGTRLTVV.

This sequence joins TRBV19 and TRBJ1-5, with 7 bases that match TRBD1. After removal of 3 bases from V and 4 bases from J, the junction contained 3 bases not matched to a gene. The CDR3 sequence is 14 residues long. The germline gives CDR1 LNHDA, CDR2 SQIVND (reference sequence). The CDR3 DNA follows: TGTGCCAGTAGTATGGACAGGTCGAATCAGCCCCAGCATTTT. Translated, it gives CASSMDRSNQPQHF. Filled out from reference TRBV19 and TRBJ1-5, the complete variable domain reads DGGITQSPKYLFRKEGQNVTLSCEQNLNHDAMYWYRQDPGQGLRLIYYSQIVNDFQKGDIAEGYSVSREKKESFPLTVTSAQKNPTAFYLCASSMDRSNQPQHFGDGTRLSIL.

This clonotype was seen only a few times. The gene calls are TRBV9 and TRBJ2-5; TRBD2 matches at 8 bases. The CDR3 sequence is 15 residues long. The germline V gene has CDR1 SGDLS and CDR2 YYNGEE. V was clipped by 2 bases and J by 3 bases; unmatched bases: 6. In DNA form, the CDR3 reads TGTGCCAGCAGCGTCGGACTAGCCGATGAAGAGACCCAGTACTTC. It yields the protein CASSVGLADEETQYF.

This clonotype occurred a few times. V and J are TRBV10-3 and TRBJ2-2; possible D gene TRBD1, 5 bases. Germline CDR1 and CDR2: ENHRY and SYGVKD. Trimming pared 7 bases from V and 6 bases from J, leaving 6 bases between. The CDR3 consists of 11 residues. Here the CDR3 reads CAIKGSGELFF. DNA for the CDR3: TGTGCCATCAAGGGGTCCGGGGAGCTGTTTTTT.

The chain has TRBV12-3 or TRBV12-4 and TRBJ1-1; D is ambiguous. The CDR3 runs 12 residues. The ends were cut back, 5 bases at V and 3 bases at J, with 7 bases in the middle. The DNA for the CDR3 is TGTGCCAGCAGTCCCGAGGACACTGAAGCTTTCTTT. Its translation is CASSPEDTEAFF.

The chain recombines TRBV28 with TRBJ2-7, with a possible D match to TRBD2 (6 bases). The CDR3 contains 14 residues. Germline V gene lookup returns CDR1 MDHEN and CDR2 SYDVKM. V lost 7 bases, J lost 2 bases, and 15 bases lay in between. DNA of the CDR3: TGTGCCAGCAACCAACCGGGAGCTACCTACGAGCAGTACTTC. Its protein is CASNQPGATYEQYF.

This sequence joins TRBV4-1 and TRBJ2-6, with 10 bases that match TRBD1. The V gene end was trimmed by 0 bases and the J gene end by 0 bases; junction bases not matched to a gene: 2. CDR3 length equals 18 residues. Germline V CDR1 and CDR2: MGHRA, YSYEKL. The DNA for the CDR3 is TGCGCCAGCAGCCAAGATGGGACAGGGGACTCTGGGGCCAACGTCCTGACTTTC. Translating it yields CASSQDGTGDSGANVLTF.

V is TRBV2 and J is TRBJ2-3; 7 nucleotides agree with TRBD1. The CDR3 totals 14 residues. The ends lost 6 bases at V and 6 bases at J; junction bases unmatched: 9. Germline values: CDR1 SNHLY, CDR2 FYNNEI. The CDR3 loop reads CASRRQGWLDTQYF. CDR3 DNA: TGTGCCAGCAGACGACAGGGATGGTTGGATACGCAGTATTTT.

This clonotype was detected only once. This chain links TRBV29-1 with TRBJ1-2; TRBD1 aligns across 9 bases. In germline, CDR1 is SQVTM, CDR2 ANQGSEA. Trimming at V came to 6 bases and at J to 6 bases, leaving 2 bases not matched to a gene. The CDR3 spans 11 residues. CDR3 in amino acids: CSVWTGDGYTF. In DNA form, the CDR3 reads TGCAGCGTCTGGACAGGGGATGGCTACACCTTC.

In this sample, this clonotype turned up once. This chain uses TRBV19 with TRBJ2-5; D not resolved. V lost 5 bases and J lost 6, with 13 bases in between. Germline V gene lookup returns CDR1 LNHDA and CDR2 SQIVND (reference sequence). CDR3 length: 13 residues. The CDR3 loop reads CASSRSGPQTQYF. CDR3 coding DNA: TGTGCCAGTAGTCGATCCGGACCGCAGACCCAGTACTTC. Looking up the rest from reference TRBV19 and TRBJ2-5 gives the full variable domain: DGGITQSPKYLFRKEGQNVTLSCEQNLNHDAMYWYRQDPGQGLRLIYYSQIVNDFQKGDIAEGYSVSREKKESFPLTVTSAQKNPTAFYLCASSRSGPQTQYFGPGTRLLVL.

This clonotype was counted only a few times. The gene calls are TRBV7-8 and TRBJ1-1; 7 bases fit TRBD1. The CDR3 is made up of 14 amino acids. CDR1 is SGHVS, CDR2 FQNEAQ, per germline. The trim removed 9 bases at V and 4 bases at J, leaving 11 bases unmatched. CDR3 loop: CASFQGGSSTEAFF. In DNA form, the CDR3 reads TGTGCCAGTTTCCAGGGGGGCTCCTCCACTGAAGCTTTCTTT.

This clonotype came up a few times. The chain couples TRBV7-6 to TRBJ2-5; D not certain. With 5 bases removed from V and 5 bases from J, the gap between germline ends came to 12 bases. The CDR3 has 13 residues. CDR1 is SGHVS, CDR2 FNYEAQ, per germline. The CDR3 bases are TGTGCCAGCAGCCTTCAGATAGCCGAGACCCAGTACTTC. Amino acid sequence: CASSLQIAETQYF.

The chain combines TRBV12-3 or TRBV12-4 with TRBJ2-1; no clear D gene. Trimming removed 1 base from V and 10 bases from J, with 5 bases in between. CDR3 size: 11 residues. CDR3 residues: CASSLVSEQFF. The DNA for the CDR3 is TGTGCCAGCAGTTTAGTTAGCGAGCAGTTCTTC.

This clonotype was detected a few times. V and J are TRBV6-1 and TRBJ1-5, with 9 nucleotides matching TRBD1. The V and J ends lost 8 bases and 2 bases, in that order; junction bases with no gene match: 10. The CDR3 runs to 16 residues. Germline CDR1 and CDR2: MNHNS and SASEGT. CDR3 loop: CASGRTGAGGNQPQHF. The CDR3 coding sequence is TGTGCCAGCGGCCGGACAGGGGCCGGGGGCAATCAGCCCCAGCATTTT.

The rearrangement joins TRBV6-1 to TRBJ2-3, with TRBD2 as a possible D gene (6 bases). The V and J ends lost 4 bases and 0 bases respectively, with 14 bases between them. The CDR3 contains 16 residues. Per the germline V gene, CDR1 is MNHNS and CDR2 is SASEGT. The CDR3 sequence: CASSVDYSSSTDTQYF. The CDR3 bases are TGTGCCAGCAGTGTGGACTACAGCTCTAGCACAGATACGCAGTATTTT.

This clonotype was observed a single time. The chain links TRBV20-1 to TRBJ1-2; TRBD1 matches 8 bases. V lost 1 base and J lost 4; bases outside the gene matches: 8. Germline loops: CDR1 DFQATT, CDR2 SNEGSKA (reference sequence). CDR3 length: 15 amino acids. The CDR3 loop reads CSARVLDRESYGYTF. The CDR3 bases are TGCAGTGCTAGAGTACTGGACAGGGAATCCTATGGCTACACCTTC.